This T cell receptor (beta chain) was identified in a study of CD8 T cells in Susac syndrome. RNA amounts of about 0.5 to 1 ug underwent reverse transcription with random hexamers. The immunoSEQ assay covered 54 Vbeta and 13 Jbeta segments for CDR3. TCRdb fed the immunoSEQ multiplex PCR reads into MiXCR, producing one record per CDR3 protein. The sample carries over 70,000 distinct CDR3 sequences, about 96% recorded once. Germline V gene lookup returns CDR1 MNHEY and CDR2 SVGAGI. The CDR3 sequence is 15 residues long. V lost 6 bases to trimming and J lost 4 bases, with 16 bases between them. Findings and caveats of the study: Across the total CD8+ repertoires, about 17 Susac-specific public clones were detected, and across the CD8+ TEMRA repertoires, roughly 5 such clones were detected. Clonal expansion of CD8+ cells in Susac peaked in TEMRA cells (and in active patients).

Regarding this clonotype: Its antigen remains unidentified.

The clonotype comes from a human donor with Susac syndrome. V and J are TRBV6-5 and TRBJ2-1; a possible D gene is TRBD2 (6 bases). Sequenced input: CD8+ T cells from PBMCs. The CDR3 DNA reads as TGTGCCAGCAGGCCGTTAGGCGGGGCGTACAATGAGCAGTTCTTC. Its protein is CASRPLGGAYNEQFF.